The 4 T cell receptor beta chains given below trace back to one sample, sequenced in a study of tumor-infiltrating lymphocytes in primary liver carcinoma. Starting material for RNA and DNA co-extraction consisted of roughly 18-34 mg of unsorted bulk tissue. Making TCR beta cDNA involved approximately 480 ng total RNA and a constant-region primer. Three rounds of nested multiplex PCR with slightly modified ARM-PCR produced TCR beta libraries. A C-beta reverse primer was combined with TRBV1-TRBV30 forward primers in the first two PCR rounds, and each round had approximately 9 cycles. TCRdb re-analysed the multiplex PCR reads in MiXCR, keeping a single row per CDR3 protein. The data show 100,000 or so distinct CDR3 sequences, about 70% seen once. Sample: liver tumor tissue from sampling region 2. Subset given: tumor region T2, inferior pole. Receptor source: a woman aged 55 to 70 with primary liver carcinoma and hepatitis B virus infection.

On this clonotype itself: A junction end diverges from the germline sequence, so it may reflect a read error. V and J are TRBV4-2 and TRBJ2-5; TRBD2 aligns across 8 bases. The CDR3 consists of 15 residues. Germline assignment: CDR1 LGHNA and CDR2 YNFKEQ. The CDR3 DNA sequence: TGTGCCAGCAGGCAAGCCGCGGGAGGAGTAGAGACCCAGTATTTC. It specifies CASRQAAGGVETQYF.

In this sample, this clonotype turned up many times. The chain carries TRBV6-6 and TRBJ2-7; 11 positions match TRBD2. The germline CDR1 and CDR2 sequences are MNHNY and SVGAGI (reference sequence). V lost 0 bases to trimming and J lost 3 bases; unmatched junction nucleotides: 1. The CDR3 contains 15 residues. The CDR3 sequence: CASSYSTSGSYEQYF. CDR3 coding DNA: TGTGCCAGCAGTTACTCAACTAGCGGGAGCTACGAGCAGTACTTC.

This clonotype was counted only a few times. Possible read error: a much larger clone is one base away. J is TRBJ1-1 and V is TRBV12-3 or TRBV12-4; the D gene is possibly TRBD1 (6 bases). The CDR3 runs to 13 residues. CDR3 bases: TGTACCAGCAGACACAGGGTTTACACTGAAGCTTTCTTT. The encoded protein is CTSRHRVYTEAFF.

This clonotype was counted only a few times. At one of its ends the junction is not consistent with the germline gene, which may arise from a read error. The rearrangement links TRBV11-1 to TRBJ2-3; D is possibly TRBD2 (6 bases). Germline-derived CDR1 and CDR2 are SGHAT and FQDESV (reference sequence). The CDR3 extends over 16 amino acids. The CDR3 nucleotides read TGTGCCAGCACCTTAGAGGGACTCGGCCCCACAGATACGCAGTATTTT. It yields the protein CASTLEGLGPTDTQYF.